These 23 T cell receptor beta chains came from one sample sequenced in a study of regulatory T cells in long-lasting Graves disease. Time point in this sample: newly diagnosed GD, antithyroid drugs for less than 3 months. Researchers made the TCR library from RNA that was extracted from PBMCs. Sequencing libraries for TCR beta were prepared with iRepertoire HTBI primers and Arm-PCR of CDR3 regions. TCRdb redid the calling of the multiplex PCR reads with MiXCR, one entry per CDR3 protein. The repertoire has approximately 250,000 distinct CDR3 sequences, around 19% of them found once; the top ten carry 22%. This sample comprised peripheral blood mononuclear cells (PBMCs), obtained at new diagnosis, from a patient treated with antithyroid drugs. Source of these receptors: a female donor with Graves disease.

This clonotype was recorded at least ten times. This chain links TRBV7-9 with TRBJ2-2, with TRBD2 identical over 7 bases. Unmatched junction bases numbered 2, after V lost 5 bases and J lost 2 bases. This CDR3 region has 14 residues. Germline loops: CDR1 SEHNR, CDR2 FQNEAQ (reference sequence). The CDR3 sequence: CASSRDYNTGELFF. For the CDR3, the DNA is TGTGCCAGCAGCCGGGACTACAACACCGGGGAGCTGTTTTTT.

This chain uses TRBV27 with TRBJ1-1; D unclear. Per the germline V gene, CDR1 is MNHEY and CDR2 is SMNVEV (reference sequence). CDR3 size: 13 residues. V was shortened by 7 bases and J by 7 bases, with 16 bases between the two germline ends. This CDR3 reads CASTRRGSVEAFF. The CDR3 DNA sequence: TGTGCCAGCACCCGGAGAGGGTCTGTTGAAGCTTTCTTT.

Many counts were recorded for this clonotype. The rearrangement links TRBV2 to TRBJ1-3; 9 bases agree with TRBD1. Germline lookup yields CDR1 SNHLY and CDR2 FYNNEI. The CDR3 length is 15 residues. V shed 6 bases, J shed 1 base, and the junction held 4 bases outside the gene matches. The CDR3 coding sequence is TGTGCCAGCAGGACCGGGACAGGGTCTGGAAACACCATATATTTT. Residues: CASRTGTGSGNTIYF.

This clonotype was seen a handful of times. The chain joins TRBV25-1 to TRBJ1-1, with D perhaps TRBD1 (5 bases). Trimming stripped 4 bases from V and 1 base from J, with 10 bases between. The CDR3 is 14 amino acids. Germline V gene data show CDR1 as MGHDK and CDR2 as SYGVNS. This CDR3 is CASSVGQGNTEAFF. CDR3 DNA sequence: TGTGCCAGCAGTGTGGGCCAGGGGAACACTGAAGCTTTCTTT.

Worth noting for this clonotype: This likely comes from a read error, as the CDR3 has no conserved phenylalanine or tryptophan at its end. The gene calls are TRBV2 and TRBJ1-4; D is unresolved. The CDR3 loop spans 15 amino acids. V was pared by 3 bases and J by 10 bases, with 18 bases between. CDR1 and CDR2 (germline): SNHLY, FYNNEI. The CDR3 nucleotides are TGTGCCAGCAGTGAGTTCGATAGGGTTGTCGGAAAACTGTTTCTT. It codes for CASSEFDRVVGKLFL.

This clonotype was counted many times. The chain recombines TRBV2 with TRBJ1-2, with TRBD1 matching over 8 bases. With 8 bases clipped from V and 2 bases from J, the junction kept 7 bases outside the gene matches. The CDR3 runs 14 residues. CDR1 is SNHLY, CDR2 FYNNEI, per germline. The CDR3: CASVDRANNYGYTF. CDR3 DNA sequence: TGTGCCAGCGTGGACAGGGCAAACAACTATGGCTACACCTTC.

This clonotype was seen at least ten times. V gene TRBV27 combines with J gene TRBJ2-7, with no clear D. Germline V gene lookup returns CDR1 MNHEY and CDR2 SMNVEV (reference sequence). Deletions cut 6 bases from V and 3 bases from J, with 3 bases between. This CDR3 comprises 10 residues. The DNA for the CDR3 is TGTGCCAGCAGGATCTACGAGCAGTACTTC. It codes for CASRIYEQYF.

In this sample, this clonotype turned up many times. This sequence joins TRBV2 and TRBJ2-6; D gene ambiguous. Deletions cut 6 bases from V and 0 bases from J, with 6 bases between. Germline V CDR1 and CDR2: SNHLY, FYNNEI. The CDR3 sequence is 14 residues long. In DNA, the CDR3 is TGTGCCAGCAGAAGGTTCTCTGGGGCCAACGTCCTGACTTTC. Protein product: CASRRFSGANVLTF.

This clonotype has at least ten counts. V and J are TRBV7-2 and TRBJ2-7; D remains unclear. V lost 3 bases and J 0 bases, leaving 12 bases between the germline ends. CDR1 is SGHTA and CDR2 is FQGNSA in the germline V gene. The CDR3 covers 15 residues. The CDR3: CASSFRWTGSYEQYF. The CDR3 DNA is TGTGCCAGCAGCTTTAGGTGGACGGGCTCCTACGAGCAGTACTTC.

Comments on this clonotype: This could be a read error, since a much larger clone is one nucleotide away. The CDR3 nucleotides are TGTGCCAGCAAGGGACTAGCGACCACCCGGGAGCTGTTTTTT. It encodes CASKGLATTRELFF. This chain links TRBV2 with TRBJ2-2; 10 bases are shared with TRBD2. Germline loops: CDR1 SNHLY, CDR2 FYNNEI. The CDR3 is 14 residues long.

A word on this clonotype: Only one base separates this from a far larger clonotype, so it likely reflects a read error. V and J are TRBV28 and TRBJ2-4, with 13 bases aligning to TRBD2. Germline V gene sequence: CDR1 MDHEN, CDR2 SYDVKM. Germline trimming cut 3 bases from V and 13 bases from J; bases unmatched to any gene: 21. This CDR3 comprises 19 residues. CDR3 sequence reads: CASSFGLGLAGSVYNEQYF. CDR3 DNA sequence: TGTGCCAGCAGTTTCGGCCTGGGACTAGCGGGGTCCGTCTACAATGAGCAGTACTTC.

At least ten counts were recorded for this clonotype. The V call is TRBV16, the J call TRBJ1-1; weak D call: TRBD1 (5 bases). This CDR3 is built from 13 residues. The V gene lost 0 bases and the J gene lost 4 bases, with 6 bases spanning the gap. Germline V gene sequence: CDR1 KGHSY, CDR2 FQNENV. The CDR3 DNA reads TGTGCCAGCAGCCAATCGGGGGGCACTGAAGCTTTCTTT. Its protein is CASSQSGGTEAFF.

There are many counts of this clonotype. The chain carries TRBV9 and TRBJ1-2; 7 nucleotides agree with TRBD1. The CDR3 contains 13 residues. Trimming took 0 bases from V and 5 from J; bases not matched to a gene: 1. The germline V gene encodes CDR1 SGDLS and CDR2 YYNGEE. CDR3 nucleotide sequence: TGTGCCAGCAGCGTAGCACAGGGGTATGGCTACACCTTC. Translated, it gives CASSVAQGYGYTF.

In this sample, this clonotype turned up many times. The chain employs TRBV27 and TRBJ2-1, with D perhaps matching TRBD2 (7 bases). CDR1 and CDR2 from the germline V gene are MNHEY and SMNVEV (reference sequence). There are 11 residues in the CDR3. The V end lost 7 bases, the J end lost 10 bases, and 11 bases lay between the germline ends. The CDR3 DNA sequence: TGTGCCAGCACCTCGGGGGGCGAGCAGTTCTTC. Amino acid sequence: CASTSGGEQFF.

Ten or more counts support this clonotype. The rearrangement uses TRBV30 and TRBJ2-6; a possible D gene is TRBD2 (5 bases). The V gene lost 2 bases and the J gene lost 0 bases, with 17 bases spanning the gap. CDR3 length: 18 amino acids. CDR1 GTSNPN and CDR2 SVGIG come from the germline V gene (reference sequence). CDR3 loop: CAWSSQRLSSSGANVLTF. CDR3 sequence (DNA): TGTGCCTGGAGTTCGCAGCGGTTATCCAGCTCTGGGGCCAACGTCCTGACTTTC.

In this sample, this clonotype turned up many times. The V gene is TRBV5-4, the J gene TRBJ2-2; D is unclear. The germline CDR1 and CDR2 sequences are SGHNT and YYREEE (reference sequence). Trimming pared 3 bases from V and 3 bases from J, leaving 6 bases between. The CDR3 sequence is 13 residues long. The CDR3 DNA is TGTGCCAGCAGCTATTATGACACCGGGGAGCTGTTTTTT. Protein product: CASSYYDTGELFF.

This clonotype was seen at least ten times. The CDR3 DNA reads as TGTGCCAGCAGAACCGGGACAGACTCCTACGAGCAGTACTTC. Translated: CASRTGTDSYEQYF. This sequence joins TRBV2 and TRBJ2-7, with TRBD1 matching over 7 bases. Germline V gene lookup returns CDR1 SNHLY and CDR2 FYNNEI. The CDR3 covers 14 residues. With 6 bases clipped from V and 0 bases from J, the junction kept 5 bases outside the gene matches.

There are many counts of this clonotype. The chain carries TRBV7-2 and TRBJ2-3; 10 bases map to TRBD2. Germline V lookup: CDR1 SGHTA, CDR2 FQGNSA. CDR3 length equals 15 residues. The trim removed 6 bases at V and 5 bases at J, leaving 8 bases unmatched. The CDR3 DNA reads TGTGCCAGCAGACCTAGCGGGAGAATTGGAGATACGCAGTATTTT. Its protein is CASRPSGRIGDTQYF.

Ten or more counts support this clonotype. The chain combines TRBV4-1 with TRBJ2-1; TRBD2 aligns across 8 bases. The CDR3 has 15 amino acids. V was pared by 4 bases and J by 7 bases, with 9 bases of the junction left unmatched. Per germline, CDR1 MGHRA and CDR2 YSYEKL. The chain's CDR3 is CASSLGRGGSNEQFF. As DNA, the CDR3 is TGCGCCAGCAGCCTTGGACGGGGGGGTTCAAATGAGCAGTTCTTC.

This clonotype was seen a handful of times. The genes are TRBV10-3 and TRBJ1-1; D gene ambiguous. The CDR3 runs to 14 residues. Looked up from germline, CDR1 is ENHRY and CDR2 is SYGVKD. With 4 bases removed from V and 0 bases from J, the gap between germline ends came to 9 bases. The CDR3 DNA is TGTGCCATCAGTGGGCAGGCCATGAACACTGAAGCTTTCTTT. Translating gives CAISGQAMNTEAFF.

This clonotype was counted at least ten times. This sequence joins TRBV6-1 and TRBJ2-5; 8 bases are a match to TRBD2. Germline-derived CDR1 and CDR2 are MNHNS and SASEGT. The CDR3 length is 14 residues. V was pared by 4 bases and J by 4 bases, with 5 bases of the junction left unmatched. The CDR3 loop reads CASSGAGDSETQYF. The CDR3 bases are TGTGCCAGCAGTGGAGCGGGAGATTCAGAGACCCAGTACTTC.

This clonotype was detected ten times or more. The V gene is TRBV28, the J gene TRBJ2-7; D may be TRBD2 (5 bases). With 3 bases removed from V and 0 bases from J, the gap between germline ends came to 15 bases. CDR1 is MDHEN, CDR2 SYDVKM, per germline. This CDR3 region has 16 residues. This CDR3 reads CASSFPLASSSYEQYF. The CDR3 DNA follows: TGTGCCAGCAGTTTCCCTTTGGCTAGCTCCTCCTACGAGCAGTACTTC.

This clonotype has ten or more counts. The rearrangement uses TRBV3-1 and TRBJ1-5; 7 bases are shared with TRBD1. CDR1 is LGHDT, CDR2 YNNKEL, per germline (reference sequence). V shed 6 bases, J shed 5 bases, and the junction held 7 bases outside the gene matches. This CDR3 region has 14 residues. CDR3 amino acids: CASSDDRDDQPQHF. The CDR3 coding sequence is TGTGCCAGCAGTGACGACAGGGATGATCAGCCCCAGCATTTT.